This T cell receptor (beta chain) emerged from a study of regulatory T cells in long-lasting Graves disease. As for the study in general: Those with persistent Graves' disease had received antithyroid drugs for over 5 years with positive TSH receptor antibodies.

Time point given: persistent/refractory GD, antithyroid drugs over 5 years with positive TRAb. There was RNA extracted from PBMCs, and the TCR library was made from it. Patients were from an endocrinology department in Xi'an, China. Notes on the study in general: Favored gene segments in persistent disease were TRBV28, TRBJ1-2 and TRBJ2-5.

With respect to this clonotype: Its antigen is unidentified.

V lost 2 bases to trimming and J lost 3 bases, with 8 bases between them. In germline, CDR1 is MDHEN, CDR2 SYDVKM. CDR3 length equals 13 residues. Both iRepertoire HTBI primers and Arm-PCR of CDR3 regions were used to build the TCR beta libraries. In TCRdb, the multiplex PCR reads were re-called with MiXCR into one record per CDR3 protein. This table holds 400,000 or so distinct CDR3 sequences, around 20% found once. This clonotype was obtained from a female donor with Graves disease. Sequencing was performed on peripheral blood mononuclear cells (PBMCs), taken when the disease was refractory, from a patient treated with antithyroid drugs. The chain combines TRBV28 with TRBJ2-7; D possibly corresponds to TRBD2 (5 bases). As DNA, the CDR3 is TGTGCCAGCAGTTTACAGACTAACTACGAGCAGTACTTC. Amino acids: CASSLQTNYEQYF.